The T cell receptor beta chain under discussion was sequenced for a study of beta chain features in type 1 diabetes. The CDR3 loop spans 14 amino acids. V lost 2 bases, J lost 1 base, and 8 bases lay in between. Germline V gene sequence: CDR1 SGHTA, CDR2 FQGNSA. Reverse transcription of all isolated RNA meant that expressed TCRB transcripts were sequenced. Profiling relied on immunoSEQ multiplex PCR, and the TCRdb table lists in-frame clones only, not all of them. The sample has 130,000 to 150,000 clones; more than 9% are singletons. This receptor was obtained from a man in his late teens or twenties in good health. The genes are TRBV7-2 and TRBJ2-5; D gene unclear. Sequenced: naive CD4+ T cells from blood. The CDR3 loop reads CASSLSTGQETQYF. The CDR3 region has the DNA TGTGCCAGCAGCTTATCGACTGGCCAAGAGACCCAGTACTTC.